The rows below give T cell receptor beta chains drawn from one sample of a study of blood T cell repertoires in COVID-19. The protocol was immunoSEQ multiplex PCR, while the TCRdb copy is restricted to in-frame clones and leaves out a portion. The sample consists of 350,000 or so clones, 90% of them appearing once. The specimen was peripheral blood. Receptors were obtained from a young man with active or convalescent COVID-19. The CDR3 runs from the conserved cysteine through the conserved F or W. The D gene is left open where the match is weak. A row's size may be missing; if present it is once, few, many or a size class.

TRBJ2-5,.,.,TRBV4-2,TGTGCCAGCAGCCAACCGATGGCCGATGAGACCCAGTACTTC,CASSQPMADETQYF
TRBJ1-4,.,.,TRBV3-1/TRBV3-2,TGTGCCAGCAGCCAAATCGGCGGGGTTCGTGAAAAACTGTTTTTT,CASSQIGGVREKLFF
TRBJ1-4,.,.,TRBV29-1,TGCAGCGCCCAACACCGGACACGGGATGAAAAACTGTTTTTT,CSAQHRTRDEKLFF
TRBJ1-6,.,TRBD1,TRBV29-1,TGCAGCGTTCGGGACAGAAATAATTCACCCCTCCACTTT,CSVRDRNNSPLHF
TRBJ1-2,.,.,TRBV3-1/TRBV3-2,TGTGCCAGCAGCCAAGTCTCGACGGGCTATGGCTACACCTTC,CASSQVSTGYGYTF
TRBJ2-7,.,.,TRBV5-4,TGTGCCAGCAGCTTTCGTGCTGGGTACTCGGGGGAGCAGTACTTC,CASSFRAGYSGEQYF
TRBJ2-7,.,.,TRBV2,TGTGCCAGCCCAGAGGTACTAATCTACGAGCAGTACTTC,CASPEVLIYEQYF
TRBJ1-3,.,.,TRBV28,TGTGCTACCCGGGGAAACACCATATATTTT,CATRGNTIYF
TRBJ2-1,.,.,TRBV18,TGTGCCAGCTCACTTTACCGGGCCAAAGCAGGGGAGCAGTTCTTC,CASSLYRAKAGEQFF
TRBJ2-2,.,.,TRBV19,TGTGCCAGTAGTATTTCAGGGATCGGCGGGGAGCTGTTTTTT,CASSISGIGGELFF
TRBJ2-7,.,TRBD2,TRBV4-2,TGTGCCAGCAGCCAAGATCAGCCTAGCGGGCAATACGAGCAGTACTTC,CASSQDQPSGQYEQYF
TRBJ1-1,once,.,TRBV3-1/TRBV3-2,TGTGCCAGCAGCCAAGGTTGGCTTAACACTGAAGCTTTCTTT,CASSQGWLNTEAFF
TRBJ1-1,.,.,TRBV11-2,TGTGCCAGCAGCGGCCTTAGTTCAGGCACTGAAGCTTTCTTT,CASSGLSSGTEAFF
TRBJ1-1,.,.,TRBV19,TGTGCCAGTAGACCAGGACAGCTCACTGAAGCTTTCTTT,CASRPGQLTEAFF
TRBJ2-7,.,TRBD1,TRBV19,TGTGCCAGTGCAGGGGGCTCTGGCTACGAGCAGTACTTC,CASAGGSGYEQYF
TRBJ2-5,.,TRBD1,TRBV7-3,TGTGCCAGCAGCCCTACAGGGGTGGGGCAGGAGACCCAGTACTTC,CASSPTGVGQETQYF
TRBJ2-3,.,.,TRBV12-3/TRBV12-4,TGTGCCAGCAGTTTCTTGCGTCGGGATACGCAGTATTTT,CASSFLRRDTQYF
TRBJ1-6,.,TRBD1,TRBV7-3,TGTGCCAGCAGCCCGCTAGGGACAGGAGGTTCACCCCTCCACTTT,CASSPLGTGGSPLHF
TRBJ2-3,.,TRBD2,TRBV6-2/TRBV6-3,TGTGCCAGCAGCCCCATTGTCGGGAGGGATACGCAGTATTTT,CASSPIVGRDTQYF
TRBJ1-1,.,TRBD1,TRBV18,TGTGCCAGCTCCGCGCAGGGGGCTACGAACACTGAAGCTTTCTTT,CASSAQGATNTEAFF
TRBJ2-3,once,TRBD2,TRBV9,TGTGCCAGCACTTCCGGGACTAGCATGACAGATACGCAGTATTTT,CASTSGTSMTDTQYF
TRBJ2-2,.,.,TRBV6-5,TGTGCCAGCAACAGGGCGGCTACCGGGGAGCTGTTTTTT,CASNRAATGELFF
TRBJ1-5,.,.,TRBV19,TGTGCCAGTAGTATTGGGGGGGCAGGCAATCAGCCCCAGCATTTT,CASSIGGAGNQPQHF
TRBJ1-2,once,TRBD1,TRBV27,TGTGCCAGCAGTCTGGGACAGGGATCGGTGAGCTATGGCTACACCTTC,CASSLGQGSVSYGYTF
TRBJ2-7,once,.,TRBV19,TGTGCCAGTAGGCCAACGGAGGGGCCCTACGAGCAGTACTTC,CASRPTEGPYEQYF
TRBJ1-1,.,.,TRBV27,TGTGCCAGCAGTTTAGGGCGAATGACTGAAGCTTTCTTT,CASSLGRMTEAFF
TRBJ1-1,few,.,TRBV6-5,TGTGCCAGCAGTTTCGACAGAGCCATGAACACTGAAGCTTTCTTT,CASSFDRAMNTEAFF
TRBJ2-4,once,TRBD1,TRBV7-2,TGTGCCAGCAGCCCCCACCCGGGACAGGGTATTAACATTCAGTACTTC,CASSPHPGQGINIQYF
TRBJ1-2,.,.,TRBV7-2,TGTGCCAGCAGCTTATCAGGGAAGAATGGCTACACCTTC,CASSLSGKNGYTF
TRBJ2-1,.,.,TRBV4-1,TGCGCCAGCAGCCAAGGGTCGAGGGCCGACAATGAGCAGTTCTTC,CASSQGSRADNEQFF
TRBJ2-1,once,TRBD1,TRBV28,TGTGCCAGCAGGGCCGGGACAGGGGTCTACAATGAGCAGTTCTTC,CASRAGTGVYNEQFF
TRBJ1-1,.,.,TRBV18,TGTGCCAGCTCATCAGGGCCGCGGATGAACACTGAAGCTTTCTTT,CASSSGPRMNTEAFF
TRBJ2-1,.,.,TRBV5-6,TGTGCCAGCAGCTTGGTGGTAGTACGGGAGCAGTTCTTC,CASSLVVVREQFF
TRBJ2-4,.,TRBD2,TRBV7-2,TGTGCCAGCAGCTTACAGACTAGCGGGGGGGCCGGAAACATTCAGTACTTC,CASSLQTSGGAGNIQYF
TRBJ2-5,.,TRBD2,TRBV3-1/TRBV3-2,TGTGCCAGCAGACAGACTAGCGGGGGGGCGCAGGAGACCCAGTACTTC,CASRQTSGGAQETQYF
TRBJ1-5,once,TRBD1,TRBV4-1,TGCGCCAGCAGCCAAGAACAGGGGAATCAGCCCCAGCATTTT,CASSQEQGNQPQHF
TRBJ2-5,.,TRBD2,TRBV9,TGTGCCAGCAGCCCAGCGGGGGAGACCCAGTACTTC,CASSPAGETQYF
TRBJ2-3,.,.,TRBV6-2/TRBV6-3,TGTGCCAGCAGCCCTTTTGGCGGCGGGGGCACAGATACGCAGTATTTT,CASSPFGGGGTDTQYF
TRBJ1-1,.,.,TRBV28,TGTGCCAGCGATATAGGACACCAGAACACTGAAGCTTTCTTT,CASDIGHQNTEAFF
TRBJ1-1,.,TRBD1,TRBV4-1,TGCGCCAGCAGCCGCCATACAGGGGACACTGAAGCTTTCTTT,CASSRHTGDTEAFF
TRBJ2-1,.,.,TRBV7-2,TGTGCCAGCAGCCTTAACAGCAATGAGCAGTTCTTC,CASSLNSNEQFF
TRBJ1-4,.,TRBD1,TRBV15,TGTGCCACCAGCAGAGACCGGACAGGGGGCCCGCTGAGTGAAAAACTGTTTTTT,CATSRDRTGGPLSEKLFF